A selection of T cell receptor beta chains follows, all from one sample in a study of T cell responses to AZD1222 COVID-19 vaccine. Assay: immunoSEQ multiplex PCR; the TCRdb copy retains only in-frame clones and omits some. The sample has over 130,000 clones, about 90% seen once. This specimen consisted of peripheral blood, obtained on day 0 of AZD1222 vaccination. These receptors all stem from an adult in good health. Both conserved end residues are part of each CDR3. The D gene is left open where the match is weak.

V gene	CDR3 length	D gene	J gene	CDR3 protein	CDR3 DNA
TRBV7-2	15	NA	TRBJ1-6	CASSARTGGNSPLHF	TGTGCCAGCAGCGCCCGGACCGGAGGGAATTCACCCCTCCACTTT
TRBV6-5	15	TRBD2	TRBJ2-7	CASSYSGTNTYEQYF	TGTGCCAGCAGTTACTCCGGGACTAATACCTACGAGCAGTACTTC
TRBV5-4	16	NA	TRBJ2-3	CASSLRLLTDTDTQYF	TGTGCCAGCAGCTTAAGGCTCCTCACAGACACAGATACGCAGTATTTT
TRBV6-5	14	NA	TRBJ2-1	CASLGSENWDEQFF	TGTGCCAGCCTCGGTTCGGAGAACTGGGATGAGCAGTTCTTC
TRBV14	15	NA	TRBJ1-6	CASSSRSGISSPLHF	TGTGCCAGCAGCTCTAGATCAGGGATCAGTTCACCCCTCCACTTT
TRBV5-1	15	NA	TRBJ1-6	CASSPRGSGNSPLHF	TGCGCCAGCAGCCCGCGGGGGTCGGGGAATTCACCCCTCCACTTT
TRBV12-2	15	NA	TRBJ1-1	CASRFGPNPNTEAFF	TGTGCAAGTCGCTTCGGTCCCAACCCGAACACTGAAGCTTTCTTT
TRBV29-1	12	NA	TRBJ1-1	CSVLQSNTEAFF	TGCAGCGTTCTACAATCGAACACTGAAGCTTTCTTT
TRBV7-6	13	TRBD1	TRBJ1-1	CASSKGQGTEAFF	TGTGCCAGCAGCAAAGGACAGGGGACTGAAGCTTTCTTT
TRBV21-1	18	NA	TRBJ1-1	CASSPKRGPDRGHTEAFF	TGTGCCAGCAGCCCCAAAAGGGGCCCAGACAGGGGGCACACTGAAGCTTTCTTT
TRBV30	16	TRBD2	TRBJ2-2	CAWSAGTSGRIGELFF	TGTGCCTGGAGTGCCGGGACTAGCGGGAGGATCGGGGAGCTGTTTTTT
TRBV12-3/TRBV12-4	12	NA	TRBJ2-2	CASSRDTGELFF	TGTGCCAGCAGCCGGGACACCGGGGAGCTGTTTTTT
TRBV10-3	14	NA	TRBJ2-3	CATGGAILTDTQYF	TGTGCCACCGGCGGCGCTATACTCACAGATACGCAGTATTTT
TRBV18	15	TRBD1	TRBJ2-7	CASSPPRDRVHEQYF	TGTGCCAGCTCACCACCGCGGGACAGGGTCCACGAGCAGTACTTC
TRBV19	15	TRBD1	TRBJ1-2	CASSSADRGDSGYTF	TGTGCCAGTAGTTCCGCTGACAGGGGGGATAGTGGCTACACCTTC
TRBV7-2	15	NA	TRBJ2-7	CASSFTGLSYYEQYF	TGTGCCAGCAGCTTCACGGGACTTTCTTACTACGAGCAGTACTTC